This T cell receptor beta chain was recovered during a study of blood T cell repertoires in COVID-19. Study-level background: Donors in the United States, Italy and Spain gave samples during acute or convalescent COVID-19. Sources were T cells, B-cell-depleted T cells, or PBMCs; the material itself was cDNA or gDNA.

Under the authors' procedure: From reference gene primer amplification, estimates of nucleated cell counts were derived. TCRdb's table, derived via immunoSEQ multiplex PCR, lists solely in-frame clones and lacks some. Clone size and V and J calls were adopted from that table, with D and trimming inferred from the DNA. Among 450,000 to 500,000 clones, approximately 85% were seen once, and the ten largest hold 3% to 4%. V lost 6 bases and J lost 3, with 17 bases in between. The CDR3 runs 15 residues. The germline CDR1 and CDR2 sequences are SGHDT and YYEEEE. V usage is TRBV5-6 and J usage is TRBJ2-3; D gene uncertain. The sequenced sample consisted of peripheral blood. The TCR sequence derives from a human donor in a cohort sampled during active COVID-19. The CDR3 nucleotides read TGTGCCAGCACCCTCTGGGCTATCGGTACAGATACGCAGTATTTT. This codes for CASTLWAIGTDTQYF.